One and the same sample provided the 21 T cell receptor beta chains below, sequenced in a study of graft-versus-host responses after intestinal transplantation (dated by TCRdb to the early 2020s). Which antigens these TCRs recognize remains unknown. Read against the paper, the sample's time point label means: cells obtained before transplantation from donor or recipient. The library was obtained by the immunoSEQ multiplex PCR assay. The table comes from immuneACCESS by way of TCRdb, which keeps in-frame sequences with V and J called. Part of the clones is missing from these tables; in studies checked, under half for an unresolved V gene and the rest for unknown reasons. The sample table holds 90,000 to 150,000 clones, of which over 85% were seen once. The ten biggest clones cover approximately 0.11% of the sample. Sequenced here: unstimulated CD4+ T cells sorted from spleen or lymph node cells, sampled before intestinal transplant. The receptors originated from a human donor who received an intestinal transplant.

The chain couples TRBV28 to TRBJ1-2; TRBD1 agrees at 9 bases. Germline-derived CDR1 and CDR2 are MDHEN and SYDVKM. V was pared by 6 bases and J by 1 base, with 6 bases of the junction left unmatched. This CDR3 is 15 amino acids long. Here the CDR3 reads CASRQDRGDNYGYTF. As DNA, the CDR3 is TGTGCCAGCAGACAAGACAGGGGGGATAACTATGGCTACACCTTC.

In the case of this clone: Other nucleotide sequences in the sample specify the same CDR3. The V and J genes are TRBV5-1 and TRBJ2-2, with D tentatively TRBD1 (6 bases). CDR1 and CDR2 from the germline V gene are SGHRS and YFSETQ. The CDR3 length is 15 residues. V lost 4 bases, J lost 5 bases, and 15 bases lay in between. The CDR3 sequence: CASSRLGASTGELFF. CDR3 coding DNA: TGCGCCAGCAGCCGTCTGGGGGCCTCGACCGGGGAGCTGTTTTTT.

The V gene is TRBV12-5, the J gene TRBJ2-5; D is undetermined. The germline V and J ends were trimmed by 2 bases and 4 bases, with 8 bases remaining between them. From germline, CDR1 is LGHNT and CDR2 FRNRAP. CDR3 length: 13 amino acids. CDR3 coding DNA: TGTGCTAGTGGTTTGAGTGGGGTAGAGACCCAGTACTTC. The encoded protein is CASGLSGVETQYF.

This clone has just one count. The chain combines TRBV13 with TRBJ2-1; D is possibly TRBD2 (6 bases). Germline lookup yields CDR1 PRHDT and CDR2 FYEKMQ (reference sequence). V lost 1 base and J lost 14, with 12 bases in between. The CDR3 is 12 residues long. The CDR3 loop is CASSLDPGRKFF. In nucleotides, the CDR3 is TGTGCCAGCAGCTTAGATCCGGGGAGGAAGTTCTTC. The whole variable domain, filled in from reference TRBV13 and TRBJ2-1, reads AAGVIQSPRHLIKEKRETATLKCYPIPRHDTVYWYQQGPGQDPQFLISFYEKMQSDKGSIPDRFSAQQFSDYHSELNMSSLELGDSALYFCASSLDPGRKFFGPGTRLTVL.

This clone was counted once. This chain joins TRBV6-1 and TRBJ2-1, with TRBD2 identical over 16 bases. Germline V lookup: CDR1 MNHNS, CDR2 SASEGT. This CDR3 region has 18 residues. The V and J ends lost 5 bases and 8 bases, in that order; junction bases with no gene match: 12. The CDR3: CASSKGTSGRAYLDEQFF. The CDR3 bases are TGTGCCAGCAGTAAAGGGACTAGCGGGAGGGCCTACCTAGATGAGCAGTTCTTC.

The CDR3 coding sequence is TGTGCCAGCAGCTCTCCTCCTCATACTGAGCAGTTCTTC. It specifies CASSSPPHTEQFF. The J gene is TRBJ2-1, the V gene TRBV11-3; D not resolved. The CDR3 covers 13 residues. Trimming pared 4 bases from V and 9 bases from J, leaving 13 bases between. The germline V gene encodes CDR1 SGHNT and CDR2 YENEEA.

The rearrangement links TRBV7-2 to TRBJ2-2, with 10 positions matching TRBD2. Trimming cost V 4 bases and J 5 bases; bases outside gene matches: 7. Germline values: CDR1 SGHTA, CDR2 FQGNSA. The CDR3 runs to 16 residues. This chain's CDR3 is CASSSSSGRRTGELFF. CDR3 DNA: TGTGCCAGCAGCTCTTCTAGCGGGAGAAGAACCGGGGAGCTGTTTTTT.

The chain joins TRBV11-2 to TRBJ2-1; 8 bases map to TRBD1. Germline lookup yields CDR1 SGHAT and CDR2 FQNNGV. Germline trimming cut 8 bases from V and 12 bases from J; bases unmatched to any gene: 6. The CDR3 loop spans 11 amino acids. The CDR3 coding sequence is TGTGCCAGCGGACAGGGCGTTGGGCAGTTCTTC. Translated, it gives CASGQGVGQFF.

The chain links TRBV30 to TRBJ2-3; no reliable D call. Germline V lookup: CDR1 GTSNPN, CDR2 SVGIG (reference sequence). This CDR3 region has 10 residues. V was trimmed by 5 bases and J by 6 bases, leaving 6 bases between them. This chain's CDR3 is CAWGRDTQYF. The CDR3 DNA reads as TGTGCCTGGGGGCGGGATACGCAGTATTTT.

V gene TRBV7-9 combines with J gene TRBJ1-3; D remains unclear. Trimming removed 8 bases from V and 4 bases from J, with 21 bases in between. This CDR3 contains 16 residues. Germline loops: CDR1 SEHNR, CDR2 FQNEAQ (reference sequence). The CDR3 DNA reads TGTGCCAGCTTTCCGGGCAAACGGAGTTTAGGAAACACCATATATTTT. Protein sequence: CASFPGKRSLGNTIYF.

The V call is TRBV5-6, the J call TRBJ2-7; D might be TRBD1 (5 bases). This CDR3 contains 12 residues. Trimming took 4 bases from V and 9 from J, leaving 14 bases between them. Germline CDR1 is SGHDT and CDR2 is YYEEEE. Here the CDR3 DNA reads TGTGCCAGCAGCAGGGTTAGCAGGGTGCAGTACTTC. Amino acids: CASSRVSRVQYF.

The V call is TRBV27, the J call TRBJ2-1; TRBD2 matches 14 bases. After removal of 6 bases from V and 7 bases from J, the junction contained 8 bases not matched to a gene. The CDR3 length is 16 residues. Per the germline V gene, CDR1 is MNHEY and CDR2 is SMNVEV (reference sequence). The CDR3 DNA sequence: TGTGCCAGCAGCAGCAGGGGGACTAGCGGGAGAAATGAGCAGTTCTTC. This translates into CASSSRGTSGRNEQFF.

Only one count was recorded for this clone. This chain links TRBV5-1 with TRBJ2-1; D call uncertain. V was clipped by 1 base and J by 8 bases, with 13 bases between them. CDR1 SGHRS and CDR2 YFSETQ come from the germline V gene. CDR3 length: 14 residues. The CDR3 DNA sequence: TGCGCCAGCAGCTTGAAAGACTGGTGGGATGAGCAGTTCTTC. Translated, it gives CASSLKDWWDEQFF.

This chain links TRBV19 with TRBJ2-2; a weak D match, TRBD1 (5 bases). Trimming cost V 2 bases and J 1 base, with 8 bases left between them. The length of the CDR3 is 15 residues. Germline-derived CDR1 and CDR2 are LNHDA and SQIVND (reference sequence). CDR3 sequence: CASSIQGGNTGELFF. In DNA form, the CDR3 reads TGTGCCAGTAGTATACAGGGTGGGAACACCGGGGAGCTGTTTTTT.

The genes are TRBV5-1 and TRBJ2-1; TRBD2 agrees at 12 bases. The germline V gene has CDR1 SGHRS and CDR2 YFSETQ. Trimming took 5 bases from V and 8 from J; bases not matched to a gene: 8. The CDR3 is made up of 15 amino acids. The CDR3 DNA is TGCGCCAGCAGTCACCTAGCGGGAGGGCCTTATGAGCAGTTCTTC. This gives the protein CASSHLAGGPYEQFF.

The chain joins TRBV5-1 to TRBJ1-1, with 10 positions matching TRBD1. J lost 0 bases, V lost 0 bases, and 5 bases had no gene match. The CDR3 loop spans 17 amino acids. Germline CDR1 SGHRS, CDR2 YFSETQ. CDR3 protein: CASSLVGQGSVNTEAFF. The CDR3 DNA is TGCGCCAGCAGCTTGGTGGGACAGGGGTCGGTGAACACTGAAGCTTTCTTT.

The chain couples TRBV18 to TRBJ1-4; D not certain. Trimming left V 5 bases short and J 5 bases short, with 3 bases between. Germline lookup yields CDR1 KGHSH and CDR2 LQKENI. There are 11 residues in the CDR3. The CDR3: CASSSNEKLFF. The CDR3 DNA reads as TGTGCCAGCTCATCAAATGAAAAACTGTTTTTT.

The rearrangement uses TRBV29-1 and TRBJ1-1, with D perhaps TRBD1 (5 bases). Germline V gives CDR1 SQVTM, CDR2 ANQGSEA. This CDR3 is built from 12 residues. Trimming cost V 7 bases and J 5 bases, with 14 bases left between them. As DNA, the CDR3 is TGCAGCGCAGCAGGGACGATAACTGAAGCTTTCTTT. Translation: CSAAGTITEAFF.

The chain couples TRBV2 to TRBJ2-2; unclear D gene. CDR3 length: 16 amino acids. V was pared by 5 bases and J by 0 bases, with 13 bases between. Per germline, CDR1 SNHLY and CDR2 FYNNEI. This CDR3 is CASSKGRSTNTGELFF. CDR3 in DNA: TGTGCCAGCAGTAAAGGACGGTCGACGAACACCGGGGAGCTGTTTTTT.

The CDR3 sequence: CASKRLTGTDLYEQYF. The DNA of the CDR3 is TGCGCCAGCAAAAGATTAACCGGGACAGATCTCTACGAGCAGTACTTC. The chain joins TRBV5-1 to TRBJ2-7; 7 nucleotides line up with TRBD1. This CDR3 spans 16 amino acids. After removal of 6 bases from V and 3 bases from J, the junction contained 15 bases not matched to a gene. CDR1 is SGHRS and CDR2 is YFSETQ in the germline V gene.

The CDR3 DNA follows: TGTGCCAGCAGCTACCTAGCGGTTCCAACAGATACGCAGTATTTT. The encoded protein is CASSYLAVPTDTQYF. The chain has TRBV5-5 and TRBJ2-3, with 7 bases matching TRBD2. J was trimmed by 3 bases and V by 3 bases; bases with no gene match: 7. CDR1 is SGHKS, CDR2 YYEKEE, per germline (reference sequence). The CDR3 covers 15 residues.